A selection of T cell receptor beta chains follows, all from one sample in a study of memory CD4+ T cells and cytomegalovirus serostatus. Produced via immunoSEQ multiplex PCR; TCRdb's table is partial and in-frame only. Of about 80,000 clones listed, less than 90% are singletons. Material for sequencing was memory CD4+ T cells from blood. The receptors come from an adult in good health and CMV-seronegative. Each CDR3 is given with its conserved first and last residue. Each record gives: V gene, J gene, clone size, D gene, CDR3 DNA, CDR3 protein. D genes are given only for firm matches. Clone size is shown for a subset of rows, as once, few, many or a class of expanded clone.

>TRBV5-1|TRBJ1-3|-|-
TGCGCCAGCAGCTTTCGAGACTCTGGAAACACCATATATTTT
CASSFRDSGNTIYF
>TRBV7-3|TRBJ1-2|few|-
TGTGCCAGCAGCTTCAGGCGCGGCTATGGCTACACCTTC
CASSFRRGYGYTF
>TRBV30|TRBJ1-2|-|-
TGTGCCTGGAGTGTATTGGGCCATAACTATGGCTACACCTTC
CAWSVLGHNYGYTF
>TRBV11-2|TRBJ2-7|-|-
TGTGCCAGCAGCTTATATACGGGTACGTCCGGCGAGCAGTACTTC
CASSLYTGTSGEQYF
>TRBV7-8|TRBJ2-1|-|TRBD2
TGTGCCAGCAGCTTAGGAGACCCGGGACTAGCGGGATACAATGAGCAGTTCTTC
CASSLGDPGLAGYNEQFF
>TRBV5-5|TRBJ2-7|-|TRBD1
TGTGCCAGCAGCTTGACACCGGGACAGGGGGAGAAGCAGTACTTC
CASSLTPGQGEKQYF
>TRBV9|TRBJ1-1|-|TRBD1
TGTGCCAGCAGCCCCCACAACGACGGGACAGGGCGAGCTTTCTTT
CASSPHNDGTGRAFF
>TRBV6-4|TRBJ2-6|-|-
TGTGCCAGCAGTGACTTCCCCCTGGACAGTAACTCTGGGGCCAACGTCCTGACTTTC
CASSDFPLDSNSGANVLTF
>TRBV28|TRBJ1-1|-|-
TGTGCCAGCAGTACATTGACGAACACTGAAGCTTTCTTT
CASSTLTNTEAFF
>TRBV7-2|TRBJ1-1|few|TRBD1
TGTGCCAGCAGCCCGGACAGGAGGAACACTGAAGCTTTCTTT
CASSPDRRNTEAFF
>TRBV2|TRBJ1-1|-|-
TGTGCCAGCAGGCGTAGCACGGACGGTGAAGCTTTCTTT
CASRRSTDGEAFF
>TRBV29-1|TRBJ2-2|-|-
TGCAGCGTTGATACGGTAGTCGGGGAGCTGTTTTTT
CSVDTVVGELFF
>TRBV18|TRBJ2-1|-|-
TGTGCCAGCTCATTAGCAGACAATGAGCAGTTCTTC
CASSLADNEQFF
>TRBV10-3|TRBJ1-2|-|-
TGTGCCATCAGTGAGTCTTCTAGCGGCTACACCTTC
CAISESSSGYTF
>TRBV30|TRBJ1-1|-|-
TGTGCCTGGAGGGGTTTAGGCACTGAAGCTTTCTTT
CAWRGLGTEAFF